What follows are 8 T cell receptor beta chains derived from one specimen sequenced in a study of molecular identifiers for immune sequencing clone quantification. TCRdb called the PCR reads again in MiXCR, with one record for every CDR3 protein. Of approximately 630,000 distinct CDR3 sequences in the sample, about 25% are singletons; the top ten hold about 0.73%. The sample consisted of naive CD8+ T cells from blood, with Jurkat cell RNA spiked in. Subset given: FACS-sorted CD8+CD4-CCR7+CD45RA+ naive T cells. The source of these receptors is a human donor in good health. Some libraries in this study had Jurkat cell RNA spiked in.

This clonotype was observed many times. V is TRBV7-2 and J is TRBJ2-7; no reliable D call. Germline V gives CDR1 SGHTA, CDR2 FQGNSA. The V end lost 0 bases, the J end lost 3 bases, and 9 bases lay between the germline ends. CDR3 length: 14 residues. This chain's CDR3 is CASSLAGAVYEQYF. The CDR3, as DNA: TGTGCCAGCAGCTTAGCGGGCGCGGTCTACGAGCAGTACTTC.

This clonotype was detected ten times or more. This chain's CDR3 is CASIPGGHTEAFF. The CDR3 nucleotides read TGTGCCAGCATTCCCGGGGGTCACACTGAAGCTTTCTTT. The rearrangement links TRBV12-3 or TRBV12-4 to TRBJ1-1; weak D call: TRBD1 (5 bases). The CDR3 contains 13 residues. The V end lost 7 bases, the J end lost 3 bases, and 12 bases lay between the germline ends.

This clonotype has a count of ten or more. V and J are TRBV7-9 and TRBJ2-3, with TRBD2 matching 9 bases. The germline V gene encodes CDR1 SEHNR and CDR2 FQNEAQ (reference sequence). This CDR3 comprises 18 residues. The V gene end was trimmed by 2 bases and the J gene end by 0 bases; junction bases not matched to a gene: 9. The CDR3 region has the DNA TGTGCCAGCAGCTTACCCGCAGCTAGCGGGATTAGCACAGATACGCAGTATTTT. Translation gives CASSLPAASGISTDTQYF. The full variable domain, with the rest looked up from reference TRBV7-9 and TRBJ2-3, is DTGVSQNPRHKITKRGQNVTFRCDPISEHNRLYWYRQTLGQGPEFLTYFQNEAQLEKSRLLSDRFSAERPKGSFSTLEIQRTEQGDSAMYLCASSLPAASGISTDTQYFGPGTRLTVL.

Worth noting for this clonotype: One base away lies a much larger clone, so this may be a sequencing read error. The V gene is TRBV13, the J gene TRBJ1-4, with D hard to call. Germline CDR1 PRHDT, CDR2 FYEKMQ (reference sequence). This CDR3 spans 12 amino acids. In DNA, the CDR3 is TGTGCCGGCAGCTACAGATGGGAAAAACTGTTTTTT. Protein: CAGSYRWEKLFF.

Many counts were recorded for this clonotype. The chain recombines TRBV4-2 with TRBJ2-3; the match to TRBD2 covers 10 bases. This CDR3 comprises 17 residues. The V and J ends lost 0 bases and 3 bases, in that order; junction bases with no gene match: 6. CDR1 LGHNA and CDR2 YNFKEQ come from the germline V gene. The CDR3 sequence is CASSQDFLAGATDTQYF. For the CDR3, the DNA is TGTGCCAGCAGCCAAGATTTCCTAGCGGGGGCTACAGATACGCAGTATTTT.

With respect to this clonotype: A single base separates this from a much larger clone, so it may be a read error. J is TRBJ2-3 and V is TRBV2; D is tentatively TRBD1 or TRBD2 (5 bases each). Germline CDR1 reads SNHLY; CDR2 reads FYNNEI. The CDR3 is 14 residues long. In DNA, the CDR3 is TGTGGCAGCGAACCGGGACCCCGCACAGATACGCAGTATTTT. It is translated as CGSEPGPRTDTQYF.

This clonotype was counted between two and nine times. The rearrangement joins TRBV27 to TRBJ2-7; 14 bases are a match to TRBD2. This CDR3 has 16 residues. V lost 5 bases and J lost 1; bases outside the gene matches: 4. The V gene's germline CDR1 is MNHEY and CDR2 SMNVEV (reference sequence). The CDR3 DNA reads as TGTGCCAGCAGTCCGGGACTAGCGGGAGCGTCCTACGAGCAGTACTTC. It yields the protein CASSPGLAGASYEQYF.

As for this clonotype: Compared with germline, one end of the junction differs, possibly owing to a read error. V is TRBV11-3 and J is TRBJ2-7; 8 bases agree with TRBD1. The CDR3 contains 14 residues. Germline V CDR1 and CDR2: SGHNT, YENEEA. CDR3 in amino acids: CAGSLRQGINEQYF. The CDR3 DNA is TGTGCCGGCAGCTTAAGACAGGGGATCAACGAGCAGTACTTC. The full variable domain, with the rest looked up from reference TRBV11-3 and TRBJ2-7, is EAGVVQSPRYKIIEKKQPVAFWCNPISGHNTLYWYLQNLGQGPELLIRYENEEAVDDSQLPKDRFSAERLKGVDSTLKIQPAELGDSAVYLCAGSLRQGINEQYFGPGTRLTVT.